Following are 18 T cell receptor beta chains from one sample sequenced in a study of T cells in localized non-small cell lung cancer. Only in-frame clones appear in the TCRdb table, and some are missing; sequencing was by immunoSEQ multiplex PCR. The sample records tens of thousands of clones, approximately 87% being singletons. The source was PBMCs, collected before any cancer treatment. The source is a man aged 35-75 years with stage II lung adenocarcinoma.

This clone was counted a few times. This chain connects TRBV5-4 to TRBJ2-1; 10 bases align to TRBD2. CDR1 is SGHNT, CDR2 YYREEE, per germline (reference sequence). The V gene end was trimmed by 0 bases and the J gene end by 5 bases; junction bases not matched to a gene: 8. The CDR3 has 17 residues. CDR3 loop: CASSLELPLAGNNEQFF. The DNA for the CDR3 is TGTGCCAGCAGCTTGGAGTTGCCACTAGCGGGGAACAATGAGCAGTTCTTC.

To note about this clone: The junction departs from germline at one end; a sequencing error may be responsible. The chain has TRBV7-7 and TRBJ2-5, with 7 bases matching TRBD2. The germline CDR1 and CDR2 sequences are SSHAT and FNYEAQ (reference sequence). This CDR3 is 16 amino acids long. The CDR3 protein is CASSPSVAGMQETQYF. The CDR3 DNA is TGTGCTAGCAGCCCCTCGGTAGCGGGTATGCAAGAGACCCAGTACTTC.

On this clone itself: The identical CDR3 is also encoded by other nucleotide sequences in the sample. The V gene is TRBV4-1, the J gene TRBJ1-2, with 9 bases matching TRBD1. The CDR3 has 15 residues. V shed 2 bases and J 4 bases; nucleotides not matched to a gene: 5. Germline CDR1 is MGHRA and CDR2 is YSYEKL. The CDR3 coding sequence is TGCGCCAGCAGCCAACTTACAGGGGGCGGCTATGGCTACACCTTC. Residues: CASSQLTGGGYGYTF.

The V gene is TRBV19, the J gene TRBJ1-4; 8 nucleotides agree with TRBD1. The V gene end was trimmed by 3 bases and the J gene end by 7 bases; junction bases not matched to a gene: 4. This CDR3 contains 14 residues. Germline CDR1 LNHDA, CDR2 SQIVND (reference sequence). The CDR3 here is CASSIDRGVEKLFF. The CDR3, as DNA: TGTGCCAGTAGTATTGACAGGGGCGTTGAAAAACTGTTTTTT.

The chain carries TRBV9 and TRBJ2-3, with 9 bases aligning to TRBD2. V gave up 0 bases and J gave up 2 bases; unmatched junction bases: 4. The CDR3 spans 16 residues. Germline V lookup: CDR1 SGDLS, CDR2 YYNGEE. CDR3 sequence reads: CASSVDASGATDTQYF. For the CDR3, the DNA is TGTGCCAGCAGCGTAGATGCTAGCGGGGCCACAGATACGCAGTATTTT.

The chain links TRBV7-9 to TRBJ2-1; 9 nucleotides align to TRBD2. After removal of 0 bases from V and 0 bases from J, the junction contained 3 bases not matched to a gene. Germline CDR1 reads SEHNR; CDR2 reads FQNEAQ (reference sequence). The CDR3 has 17 amino acids. In DNA, the CDR3 is TGTGCCAGCAGCTTAGCTTCGCGGGGGGGCTCCTACAATGAGCAGTTCTTC. Its translation is CASSLASRGGSYNEQFF.

The chain recombines TRBV28 with TRBJ2-7, with D tentatively TRBD1 (7 bases). Germline CDR1 MDHEN, CDR2 SYDVKM. V gave up 6 bases and J gave up 2 bases, with 14 bases separating them. There are 14 residues in the CDR3. DNA for the CDR3: TGTGCCAGCAGACGGACAGGCGGGACCTACGAGCAGTACTTC. As protein: CASRRTGGTYEQYF.

V gene TRBV5-1 combines with J gene TRBJ2-5; D is unresolved. Trimming removed 2 bases at V and 5 bases at J, with 10 bases between. The CDR3 has 13 residues. CDR1 and CDR2 (germline): SGHRS, YFSETQ. CDR3 in DNA: TGCGCCAGCAGCTTTGACAAGCCGGAGACCCAGTACTTC. It yields the protein CASSFDKPETQYF.

This clone was observed once. The chain recombines TRBV6-6 with TRBJ1-2, with a tentative D call TRBD1 (6 bases). The length of the CDR3 is 16 residues. Germline V gene data show CDR1 as MNHNY and CDR2 as SVGAGI (reference sequence). V was clipped by 0 bases and J by 0 bases, with 11 bases between them. The CDR3 loop reads CASSYSTRGSNYGYTF. The CDR3 DNA reads as TGTGCCAGCAGTTACTCGACGAGGGGGTCTAACTATGGCTACACCTTC.

J is TRBJ2-7 and V is TRBV9, with 8 nucleotides matching TRBD1. Germline assignment: CDR1 SGDLS and CDR2 YYNGEE. The CDR3 extends over 18 amino acids. Unmatched junction bases numbered 15, after V lost 2 bases and J lost 2 bases. Here the CDR3 reads CASSVNDRGGRSPYEQYF. CDR3 in DNA: TGTGCCAGCAGCGTCAATGACAGGGGAGGAAGATCCCCCTACGAGCAGTACTTC.

This chain links TRBV10-3 with TRBJ2-3; D is perhaps TRBD2 (6 bases). In germline, CDR1 is ENHRY, CDR2 SYGVKD. The CDR3 consists of 15 residues. Trimming removed 7 bases from V and 4 bases from J, with 18 bases in between. CDR3 nucleotide sequence: TGTGCCATCAAGGAACGACTAGTCGCTCCAGATACGCAGTATTTT. This gives the protein CAIKERLVAPDTQYF.

This clone turned up a few times. J is TRBJ2-2 and V is TRBV19, with D perhaps matching TRBD1 or TRBD2 (5 bases each). This CDR3 contains 14 residues. Germline values: CDR1 LNHDA, CDR2 SQIVND (reference sequence). V lost 4 bases, J lost 3 bases, and 9 bases lay in between. The CDR3 spells CASSRGFDTGELFF. CDR3 sequence (DNA): TGTGCCAGTAGTAGGGGGTTCGACACCGGGGAGCTGTTTTTT.

V and J are TRBV19 and TRBJ1-2; D is unresolved. The CDR3 consists of 13 residues. Trimming pared 10 bases from V and 8 bases from J, leaving 20 bases between. The germline gives CDR1 LNHDA, CDR2 SQIVND (reference sequence). The DNA of the CDR3 is TGTGCCACCCGGACGGTTTTGCTAGGAGGCTACACCTTC. Translation gives CATRTVLLGGYTF.

This chain joins TRBV25-1 and TRBJ2-3; 10 bases are shared with TRBD2. The CDR3 consists of 17 residues. V was pared by 3 bases and J by 6 bases, with 12 bases of the junction left unmatched. The germline V gene has CDR1 MGHDK and CDR2 SYGVNS. Written as DNA, the CDR3 is TGTGCCAGCAGTGAGGGTCTAGCGGGGGCCGGGGCTGATACGCAGTATTTT. This sequence encodes CASSEGLAGAGADTQYF.

The chain links TRBV2 to TRBJ2-1; 8 bases align to TRBD2. CDR1 and CDR2 from the germline V gene are SNHLY and FYNNEI. The CDR3 has 15 residues. The V segment lost 5 bases and the J segment 5 bases; nucleotides outside the gene matches: 8. The CDR3 is CASSYASGQDNEQFF. Here the CDR3 DNA reads TGTGCCAGCAGTTATGCTAGCGGGCAAGACAATGAGCAGTTCTTC. Together with reference TRBV2 and TRBJ2-1, the CDR3 gives the full variable domain: EPEVTQTPSHQVTQMGQEVILRCVPISNHLYFYWYRQILGQKVEFLVSFYNNEISEKSEIFDDQFSVERPDGSNFTLKIRSTKLEDSAMYFCASSYASGQDNEQFFGPGTRLTVL.

V is TRBV9 and J is TRBJ2-7; possible D gene TRBD2, 5 bases. Trimming shortened V by 4 bases and J by 2 bases, and 13 bases separated the two germline ends. Germline lookup yields CDR1 SGDLS and CDR2 YYNGEE. This CDR3 region has 14 residues. The CDR3 sequence: CASSPDLSTYEQYF. CDR3 nucleotide sequence: TGTGCCAGCAGCCCGGACTTATCCACCTACGAGCAGTACTTC.

The chain has TRBV7-8 and TRBJ1-5; TRBD1 agrees at 10 bases. This CDR3 is 15 amino acids long. Germline V CDR1 and CDR2: SGHVS, FQNEAQ. V gave up 5 bases and J gave up 1 base; unmatched junction bases: 2. CDR3 loop: CASSPGQGSNQPQHF. CDR3 bases: TGTGCCAGCAGCCCGGGACAGGGGAGCAATCAGCCCCAGCATTTT.

Only one count was recorded for this clone. The chain joins TRBV7-3 to TRBJ2-1; TRBD1 might be the D (6 bases). CDR3 length: 15 residues. The germline V and J ends were trimmed by 5 bases and 0 bases, with 11 bases remaining between them. Germline V lookup: CDR1 SGHTA, CDR2 FQGTGA. The CDR3 DNA follows: TGTGCCAGCAGCATCGACAGGAGCTCCTACAATGAGCAGTTCTTC. This codes for CASSIDRSSYNEQFF.